The 32 T cell receptor beta chains below come from one sample, sequenced in a study of T-cell reconstitution after alpha-beta-depleted transplantation in children. Unique molecular identifiers were built into the TCRbeta library. TCRdb processed the PCR reads anew with MiXCR; each CDR3 protein has one entry. This table has 90,000 to 150,000 distinct CDR3 sequences, under 30% appearing once. The starting material was PBMCs, mostly from graft donor cells, obtained 180 days after TCRalphabeta/CD19-depleted stem cell transplant. These receptors originate from a male patient between 2 and 10 years old who had a stem cell transplant for chronic granulomatous disease, so the T cells may come from the graft donor.

This clonotype was detected only a few times. CDR3 in amino acids: CSVPGRGVDYGYTF. The CDR3 DNA follows: TGCAGCGTCCCAGGGAGGGGCGTAGACTATGGCTACACCTTC. The J gene is TRBJ1-2, the V gene TRBV29-1; weak D call: TRBD1 (5 bases). Trimming removed 6 bases at V and 3 bases at J, with 17 bases between. Per the germline V gene, CDR1 is SQVTM and CDR2 is ANQGSEA. The CDR3 extends over 14 amino acids. The entire variable domain, with the rest obtained from reference TRBV29-1 and TRBJ1-2, is as follows: SAVISQKPSRDICQRGTSLTIQCQVDSQVTMMFWYRQQPGQSLTLIATANQGSEATYESGFVIDKFPISRPNLTFSTLTVSNMSPEDSSIYLCSVPGRGVDYGYTFGSGTRLTVV.

This clonotype turned up a few times. This chain uses TRBV6-6 with TRBJ2-2; TRBD2 might be the D (6 bases). CDR1 is MNHNY and CDR2 is SVGAGI in the germline V gene (reference sequence). Trimming removed 4 bases at V and 6 bases at J, with 9 bases between. The CDR3 is 13 residues long. The CDR3 protein is CASSLDYSGELFF. CDR3 nucleotide sequence: TGTGCCAGCAGTTTGGACTACTCCGGGGAGCTGTTTTTT.

This clonotype has more than one count but fewer than ten. V and J are TRBV15 and TRBJ2-7; a weak D match, TRBD2 (6 bases). Germline V gives CDR1 LNHNV, CDR2 YYDKDF (reference sequence). The CDR3 has 14 residues. The V gene lost 1 base and the J gene lost 1 base, with 8 bases spanning the gap. Here the CDR3 DNA reads TGTGCCACCAGCAGAGTAGGGACTTCCTACGAGCAGTACTTC. Its protein product is CATSRVGTSYEQYF.

This clonotype was recorded many times. This rearrangement joins TRBV5-5 to TRBJ1-2; the D gene is possibly TRBD1 (5 bases). Trimming removed 2 bases at V and 0 bases at J, with 11 bases between. Germline loops: CDR1 SGHKS, CDR2 YYEKEE (reference sequence). The length of the CDR3 is 15 residues. For the CDR3, the DNA is TGTGCCAGCAGCTTACATGGGGCCACTAACTATGGCTACACCTTC. Translated, it gives CASSLHGATNYGYTF.

This clonotype was recorded once. The chain uses TRBV7-2 and TRBJ1-1; D is unresolved. CDR1 is SGHTA, CDR2 FQGNSA, per germline. V was trimmed by 5 bases and J by 7 bases, leaving 11 bases between them. The CDR3 is 12 residues long. CDR3 DNA sequence: TGTGCCAGCAGCCAATTAAGGCGTGAAGCTTTCTTT. Its translation: CASSQLRREAFF.

The genes are TRBV7-9 and TRBJ2-1; D is unresolved. Germline V gene lookup returns CDR1 SEHNR and CDR2 FQNEAQ (reference sequence). V lost 4 bases, J lost 10 bases, and 8 bases lay in between. This CDR3 has 11 residues. The CDR3 protein is CASSSPSEQFF. Here the CDR3 DNA reads TGTGCCAGCAGCTCCCCCTCGGAGCAGTTCTTC.

This clonotype was counted only a few times. This chain uses TRBV20-1 with TRBJ2-3; 8 bases fit TRBD2. J gave up 2 bases and V 6 bases, and 10 bases lay outside the gene matches. The CDR3 is made up of 15 amino acids. In germline, CDR1 is DFQATT, CDR2 SNEGSKA (reference sequence). CDR3 protein: CSAREGLADTDTQYF. CDR3 bases: TGCAGTGCAAGGGAAGGACTAGCCGACACAGATACGCAGTATTTT.

Regarding this clonotype: Sequence at one end of the junction differs from germline and may be a read error. The V and J genes are TRBV20-1 and TRBJ1-2; D remains ambiguous. The CDR3 is 17 amino acids. The germline gives CDR1 DFQATT, CDR2 SNEGSKA (reference sequence). The CDR3 region is CCAREKLILIPNYGYTF. In DNA, the CDR3 is TGCTGTGCTAGAGAAAAACTGATCCTAATCCCTAACTATGGCTACACCTTC.

The chain has TRBV7-2 and TRBJ1-5; D ambiguous. CDR3 size: 13 residues. Germline CDR1 is SGHTA and CDR2 is FQGNSA. With 5 bases removed from V and 6 bases from J, the gap between germline ends came to 11 bases. The CDR3 DNA reads TGTGCCAGCAGCAACCCCGGCCTTCAGCCCCAGCATTTT. Its protein is CASSNPGLQPQHF. The full variable domain, in which reference TRBV7-2 and TRBJ1-5 provide the parts outside the CDR3, is GAGVSQSPSNKVTEKGKDVELRCDPISGHTALYWYRQSLGQGLEFLIYFQGNSAPDKSGLPSDRFSAERTGGSVSTLTIQRTQQEDSAVYLCASSNPGLQPQHFGDGTRLSIL.

This clonotype has a count of ten or more. This rearrangement joins TRBV4-2 to TRBJ2-3; the D gene could be TRBD1 or TRBD2 (5 bases each). The V end lost 0 bases, the J end lost 1 base, and 8 bases lay between the germline ends. The CDR3 sequence is 15 residues long. Germline V gene sequence: CDR1 LGHNA, CDR2 YNFKEQ. CDR3 nucleotide sequence: TGTGCCAGCAGCCAAGACGGGGCGGGCACAGATACGCAGTATTTT. It is translated as CASSQDGAGTDTQYF.

This clonotype was seen more than once but under ten times. The chain employs TRBV29-1 and TRBJ2-7; TRBD2 matches 8 bases. CDR1 is SQVTM, CDR2 ANQGSEA, per germline. The ends lost 7 bases at V and 6 bases at J; junction bases unmatched: 5. This CDR3 has 11 residues. The CDR3: CSGGTRGEQYF. CDR3 DNA: TGCAGCGGGGGGACTAGAGGCGAGCAGTACTTC.

The chain couples TRBV20-1 to TRBJ2-5, with D perhaps TRBD1 or TRBD2 (5 bases each). Germline loops: CDR1 DFQATT, CDR2 SNEGSKA (reference sequence). Trimming removed 6 bases from V and 7 bases from J, with 21 bases in between. The CDR3 contains 14 residues. CDR3 DNA: TGCAGTGCCATAAATAGGGGAGCAGTGGGGACCCAGTACTTC. It yields the protein CSAINRGAVGTQYF.

The chain employs TRBV5-1 and TRBJ1-2, with TRBD1 identical over 10 bases. CDR1 is SGHRS and CDR2 is YFSETQ in the germline V gene. J lost 4 bases, V lost 2 bases, and 14 bases had no gene match. The CDR3 totals 18 residues. The CDR3 nucleotides are TGCGCCAGCAGCTTCTCAAGCTCGGGACAGGGGATCGGCTATGGCTACACCTTC. It yields the protein CASSFSSSGQGIGYGYTF.

In this sample, this clonotype turned up many times. This chain connects TRBV6-1 to TRBJ2-2; 9 positions agree with TRBD1. V lost 8 bases and J lost 5; bases outside the gene matches: 6. The CDR3 totals 14 residues. The germline CDR1 and CDR2 sequences are MNHNS and SASEGT. Here the CDR3 reads CASLGQGGTGELFF. Written as DNA, the CDR3 is TGTGCCAGCTTGGGACAGGGAGGGACCGGGGAGCTGTTTTTT.

This clonotype was observed at least ten times. The gene calls are TRBV7-8 and TRBJ2-3; 10 nucleotides agree with TRBD2. V was clipped by 1 base and J by 4 bases; unmatched bases: 11. CDR1 and CDR2 (germline): SGHVS, FQNEAQ. This CDR3 comprises 18 residues. The CDR3 here is CASSLVPSGGAKPDTQYF. The CDR3 DNA reads TGTGCCAGCAGCTTAGTTCCGAGCGGGGGGGCCAAACCAGATACGCAGTATTTT.

V and J are TRBV12-3 or TRBV12-4 and TRBJ2-2; 8 nucleotides align to TRBD1. The CDR3 extends over 12 amino acids. V lost 6 bases, J lost 6 bases, and 0 bases stayed unmatched. The CDR3 loop is CASRTGAGELFF. The CDR3 DNA follows: TGTGCCAGCAGGACAGGGGCCGGGGAGCTGTTTTTT.

V is TRBV7-3 and J is TRBJ2-2; possibly TRBD2 for D (6 bases). CDR3 length equals 16 residues. V gave up 1 base and J gave up 6 bases, with 15 bases separating them. Germline lookup yields CDR1 SGHTA and CDR2 FQGTGA. CDR3 sequence reads: CASSLIGVPGAGELFF. The CDR3 bases are TGTGCCAGCAGCTTAATAGGGGTACCGGGGGCCGGGGAGCTGTTTTTT.

This clonotype showed up many times. The rearrangement joins TRBV3-1 to TRBJ2-5; 8 positions agree with TRBD1. CDR3 size: 16 residues. The V gene's germline CDR1 is LGHDT and CDR2 YNNKEL (reference sequence). Trimming at V came to 5 bases and at J to 2 bases, leaving 10 bases not matched to a gene. This CDR3 is CASSGNQGASQETQYF. The CDR3, as DNA: TGTGCCAGCAGCGGGAACCAGGGGGCTTCGCAAGAGACCCAGTACTTC.

The chain is built from TRBV7-2 and TRBJ2-3; no clear D. V lost 3 bases and J lost 8, with 12 bases in between. Germline V CDR1 and CDR2: SGHTA, FQGNSA. The CDR3 is made up of 13 amino acids. The CDR3 coding sequence is TGTGCCAGCAGCTTTGGCCCCCTGCCTACGCAGTATTTT. Amino acids: CASSFGPLPTQYF.

The chain combines TRBV18 with TRBJ2-3; D is unclear. Per germline, CDR1 KGHSH and CDR2 LQKENI. The CDR3 runs to 13 residues. Trimming left V 5 bases short and J 1 base short, with 7 bases between. The chain's CDR3 is CASSAPGTDTQYF. CDR3 in DNA: TGTGCCAGCTCAGCTCCGGGCACAGATACGCAGTATTTT.

The table lists this clonotype with many counts. CDR3 in amino acids: CASSLGIQETQYF. CDR3 nucleotide sequence: TGTGCCAGCAGCCTCGGGATTCAAGAGACCCAGTACTTC. V is TRBV7-2 and J is TRBJ2-5, with a tentative D call TRBD2 (5 bases). With 5 bases removed from V and 2 bases from J, the gap between germline ends came to 9 bases. Germline V gene sequence: CDR1 SGHTA, CDR2 FQGNSA. CDR3 length equals 13 residues.

The rearrangement uses TRBV12-3 or TRBV12-4 and TRBJ2-7, with a tentative D call TRBD2 (6 bases). The CDR3 is made up of 11 amino acids. Trimming stripped 6 bases from V and 9 bases from J, with 12 bases between. CDR3 protein: CASSLSSVQYF. The CDR3 coding sequence is TGTGCCAGCAGCCTATCTAGCGTGCAGTACTTC.

This clonotype was observed a few times. The chain carries TRBV7-2 and TRBJ2-3; D not certain. The CDR3 runs 14 residues. V was shortened by 5 bases and J by 2 bases, with 11 bases between the two germline ends. Germline assignment: CDR1 SGHTA and CDR2 FQGNSA. This CDR3 is CASSGGDSTDTQYF. CDR3 bases: TGTGCCAGCAGCGGTGGTGACTCCACAGATACGCAGTATTTT. Full variable domain (outside the CDR3, taken from reference TRBV7-2 and TRBJ2-3): GAGVSQSPSNKVTEKGKDVELRCDPISGHTALYWYRQSLGQGLEFLIYFQGNSAPDKSGLPSDRFSAERTGGSVSTLTIQRTQQEDSAVYLCASSGGDSTDTQYFGPGTRLTVL.

This clonotype was recorded many times. The CDR3 protein is CSAGLDADTQYF. CDR3 DNA: TGCAGTGCAGGACTAGACGCAGATACGCAGTATTTT. V and J are TRBV20-1 and TRBJ2-3, with 7 bases that match TRBD2. The CDR3 totals 12 residues. Germline V lookup: CDR1 DFQATT, CDR2 SNEGSKA (reference sequence). V gave up 6 bases and J gave up 4 bases; unmatched junction bases: 4.

The CDR3, as DNA: TGTGCCAGCAGTTTTAGCGTTGGGAACGAGCAGTACTTC. Residues: CASSFSVGNEQYF. V usage is TRBV12-3 or TRBV12-4 and J usage is TRBJ2-7; D is possibly TRBD2 (5 bases). Trimming left V 3 bases short and J 5 bases short, with 11 bases between. The CDR3 consists of 13 residues.

The chain is built from TRBV5-1 and TRBJ2-3; tentatively, D is TRBD2 (6 bases). The CDR3 is 19 amino acids. The V end lost 0 bases, the J end lost 2 bases, and 22 bases lay between the germline ends. The germline gives CDR1 SGHRS, CDR2 YFSETQ. CDR3 loop: CASSLEGQASVLTTDTQYF. The CDR3 bases are TGCGCCAGCAGCTTGGAGGGTCAGGCTAGCGTATTAACCACAGATACGCAGTATTTT.

The chain couples TRBV5-6 to TRBJ2-7; maybe TRBD1 (6 bases). CDR1 is SGHDT, CDR2 YYEEEE, per germline. The CDR3 extends over 12 amino acids. Deletions cut 4 bases from V and 7 bases from J, with 12 bases between. Written as DNA, the CDR3 is TGTGCCAGCAGCCTCGGACAGAGGGAGCAGTACTTC. The encoded protein is CASSLGQREQYF.

This clonotype was recorded at least ten times. The chain is built from TRBV7-7 and TRBJ2-2; TRBD1 is a possible D gene (6 bases). CDR1 is SSHAT and CDR2 is FNYEAQ in the germline V gene (reference sequence). This CDR3 comprises 14 residues. V was cut by 5 bases and J by 4 bases, with 11 bases left in between. The CDR3 reads CASSRGQSTGELFF. The CDR3 coding sequence is TGTGCCAGCAGCCGAGGACAGAGCACCGGGGAGCTGTTTTTT.

This clonotype was recorded a few times. The chain links TRBV12-3 or TRBV12-4 to TRBJ1-6, with 9 bases that match TRBD1. This CDR3 is 20 amino acids long. After removal of 6 bases from V and 7 bases from J, the junction contained 22 bases not matched to a gene. The CDR3, as DNA: TGTGCCAGCAGCCGATCCCCCTTTTGGGGGGACAGGGTAGGAAATTCACCCCTCCACTTT. It specifies CASSRSPFWGDRVGNSPLHF.

The chain is built from TRBV12-3 or TRBV12-4 and TRBJ2-1, with D possibly called TRBD1 or TRBD2 (5 bases each). CDR3 length: 15 amino acids. With 3 bases removed from V and 3 bases from J, the gap between germline ends came to 12 bases. The CDR3 coding sequence is TGTGCCAGCAGTTTGGGACCTAGTGGCTACAATGAGCAGTTCTTC. Translation: CASSLGPSGYNEQFF.

This clonotype occurred many times. CDR3 residues: CSAGRQNTEAFF. The CDR3 DNA reads TGCAGCGCTGGACGTCAGAACACTGAAGCTTTCTTT. V is TRBV29-1 and J is TRBJ1-1, with D hard to call. The CDR3 has 12 residues. The germline V and J ends were trimmed by 7 bases and 1 base, with 10 bases remaining between them. The germline gives CDR1 SQVTM, CDR2 ANQGSEA. Combining the CDR3 with reference TRBV29-1 and TRBJ1-1 gives the whole variable domain SAVISQKPSRDICQRGTSLTIQCQVDSQVTMMFWYRQQPGQSLTLIATANQGSEATYESGFVIDKFPISRPNLTFSTLTVSNMSPEDSSIYLCSAGRQNTEAFFGQGTRLTVV.

In its sample, this clonotype was seen many times. DNA of the CDR3: TGCGCCAGCAGGCTGCGGGAGTACAACGAGCAGTACTTC. Protein: CASRLREYNEQYF. The J gene is TRBJ2-7, the V gene TRBV5-1; 7 bases are shared with TRBD2. J was trimmed by 5 bases and V by 5 bases; bases with no gene match: 7. This CDR3 has 13 amino acids. The germline V gene has CDR1 SGHRS and CDR2 YFSETQ.